The rows below give T cell receptor beta chains drawn from one sample of a study of T cells in localized non-small cell lung cancer. Sequenced by immunoSEQ multiplex PCR; TCRdb stores in-frame clones only, minus some. The table has around 100,000 clones, approximately 86% seen once; the top ten hold over 12%. The sequenced sample was peripheral blood, obtained before any cancer treatment. These receptors all come from a man aged 40-75 years with stage I squamous cell lung carcinoma. The CDR3 runs from the conserved cysteine through the conserved F or W. Fields, in order: clone size, CDR3 length, D gene, V gene, J gene, CDR3 DNA, CDR3 protein. D genes are given only for firm matches. Some rows have no size entry. The others give once, few or many, or a class for an expanded clone.

>-|15|-|TRBV5-4|TRBJ1-6
TGTGCCAGCAGCTTGTGGCTCGCCTATAATTCACCCCTCCACTTT
CASSLWLAYNSPLHF
>-|16|TRBD2|TRBV28|TRBJ2-1
TGTGCCAGTTCCTCGACTAGCGGGGGGGTAGACAATGAGCAGTTCTTC
CASSSTSGGVDNEQFF
>once|11|-|TRBV6-4|TRBJ1-2
TGTGCCAGCAGTGACTACTATGGCTACACCTTC
CASSDYYGYTF
>-|14|-|TRBV11-2|TRBJ1-4
TGTGCCAGCAGCTTAAGGGGGACTAATGAAAAACTGTTTTTT
CASSLRGTNEKLFF
>-|19|TRBD2|TRBV19|TRBJ2-2
TGTGCCACTGATCGCGGGACTAGCGGGGCTTTCGCGAACACCGGGGAGCTGTTTTTT
CATDRGTSGAFANTGELFF
>-|14|-|TRBV5-8|TRBJ2-5
TGTGCCAGCAGCTTGAGACCCGGAGGAGAGACCCAGTACTTC
CASSLRPGGETQYF
>-|16|-|TRBV12-2|TRBJ2-7
TGTGCAAGTCGCTTAGAAGCAGGCAGGTCCACCTTCGAGCAGTACTTC
CASRLEAGRSTFEQYF
>-|14|TRBD1|TRBV5-4|TRBJ1-4
TGTGCCAGCAGCTCAGGGGGCCGCAATGAAAAACTGTTTTTT
CASSSGGRNEKLFF
>-|17|TRBD2|TRBV5-6|TRBJ2-1
TGTGCCAGCAGCTTAACCCCCTTCAGCGGGGGGCGCAATGAGCAGTTCTTC
CASSLTPFSGGRNEQFF
>-|12|-|TRBV18|TRBJ2-1
TGTGCCAGCTCACTGAACCCCGATGAGCAGTTCTTC
CASSLNPDEQFF
>few|12|-|TRBV6-1|TRBJ1-1
TGTGCCAGCAGTGAACCCTACACTGAAGCTTTCTTT
CASSEPYTEAFF
>few|15|-|TRBV5-4|TRBJ1-2
TGTGCCAGCAGCCCTCCGGGAACCTTAAACTATGGCTACACCTTC
CASSPPGTLNYGYTF
>-|14|-|TRBV2|TRBJ2-5
TGTGCCAGCAGTGAAGCAAGCGGACAAGAGACCCAGTACTTC
CASSEASGQETQYF
>-|16|-|TRBV11-2|TRBJ1-4
TGTGCCAGCAGCTTGATCCCGACAACAACTAATGAAAAACTGTTTTTT
CASSLIPTTTNEKLFF
>-|15|-|TRBV9|TRBJ2-7
TGTGCCAGCAGCGTAGGTCAGGGTCCAGCCTACGAGCAGTACTTC
CASSVGQGPAYEQYF
>few|15|TRBD1|TRBV7-9|TRBJ2-2
TGTGCCAGCAGCCGACAGGGTGGAGGCACCGGGGAGCTGTTTTTT
CASSRQGGGTGELFF
>-|14|-|TRBV2|TRBJ1-6
TGTGCCCGGAGGGCCCTTCGCCGTGCTTCACCCCTCCACTTT
CARRALRRASPLHF
>-|13|-|TRBV18|TRBJ1-4
TGTGCCAGCTCAGCTGGATTAAATGAAAAACTGTTTTTT
CASSAGLNEKLFF
>-|16|-|TRBV6-5|TRBJ1-6
TGTGCCAGCAGTTACCTTCAGGGCGCCTATAATTCACCCCTCCACTTT
CASSYLQGAYNSPLHF
>-|14|TRBD1|TRBV11-1|TRBJ1-2
TGTGCCAGCAGCGCCAGGGGGAATATCTATGGCTACACCTTC
CASSARGNIYGYTF
>-|16|TRBD1|TRBV5-1|TRBJ1-6
TGCGCCAGCAGCTTCGGACAGGGGGCACCAAATTCACCCCTCCACTTT
CASSFGQGAPNSPLHF
>-|13|-|TRBV5-8|TRBJ1-2
TGTGCCAGCAGCTTGAGAAGGGCGGTTGGCTACACCTTC
CASSLRRAVGYTF
>-|15|TRBD2|TRBV5-4|TRBJ2-4
TGTGCCAGCAGCTTGGTCCTAGCGGGAATAAACATTCAGTACTTC
CASSLVLAGINIQYF
>once|16|-|TRBV7-2|TRBJ2-1
TGTGCCAGCAGCTCCCCAAACAGGGTAGTAGACAATGAGCAGTTCTTC
CASSSPNRVVDNEQFF
>-|15|TRBD2|TRBV28|TRBJ2-7
TGTGCCAGCAGCTCGATAGCGGGGGCCAGCTACGAGCAGTACTTC
CASSSIAGASYEQYF
>-|16|TRBD1|TRBV6-1|TRBJ1-4
TGTGCCAGCAGTGAATGGGACAGGGGGTTAATGGAAAAACTGTTTTTT
CASSEWDRGLMEKLFF
>-|12|-|TRBV7-9|TRBJ2-3
TGTGCCAGCAGTCCGGGCACAGATACGCAGTATTTT
CASSPGTDTQYF
>-|14|-|TRBV27|TRBJ2-1
TGTGCCAGCAGTTCCCTCGCTACCTACAATGAGCAGTTCTTC
CASSSLATYNEQFF
>once|15|-|TRBV5-8|TRBJ1-4
TGTGCCAGCAGCTTTAAGGGTGCAACTAATGAAAAACTGTTTTTT
CASSFKGATNEKLFF
>-|16|-|TRBV19|TRBJ1-4
TGTGCCAGTAGTATACCTCTCGGACGTTATAATGAAAAACTGTTTTTT
CASSIPLGRYNEKLFF
>-|14|TRBD1|TRBV5-4|TRBJ1-1
TGTGCCAGCAGCCACGACAGGGTAAACACTGAAGCTTTCTTT
CASSHDRVNTEAFF
>-|15|-|TRBV6-1|TRBJ2-2
TGTGCCAGCACCCCCCGTCGGATTGACACCGGGGAGCTGTTTTTT
CASTPRRIDTGELFF
>few|11|-|TRBV5-1|TRBJ2-2
TGCGCCAGCAGCTTTGGGGGGGAGCTGTTTTTT
CASSFGGELFF
>-|13|TRBD1|TRBV6-1|TRBJ1-3
TGTGCCAGCAGTAGGGGGCTTGGAAACACCATATATTTT
CASSRGLGNTIYF
>-|18|-|TRBV28|TRBJ1-2
TGTGCCAGCAGTTTATTGGGGGGCCTGGCACAAGGGAACTATGGCTACACCTTC
CASSLLGGLAQGNYGYTF
>once|16|-|TRBV5-1|TRBJ1-1
TGCGCCAGCAGCTTTGGGATTAAGTCGGGGGACACTGAAGCTTTCTTT
CASSFGIKSGDTEAFF
>-|13|TRBD1|TRBV28|TRBJ1-2
TGTGCCAGCGCACAGGGGGCGGTAGGTGGCTACACCTTC
CASAQGAVGGYTF
>-|15|TRBD1|TRBV18|TRBJ1-5
TGTGCCAGCTCACTCCGGGGGGACAGGGGTCAGCCCCAGCATTTT
CASSLRGDRGQPQHF
>-|15|-|TRBV7-8|TRBJ1-2
TGTGCCAGCAGCTTGAATGTTCCAGCTAACTATGGCTACACCTTC
CASSLNVPANYGYTF
>-|14|-|TRBV7-9|TRBJ1-2
TGTGCCAGCAGCTTCATTGGACGGGGCTATGGCTACACCTTC
CASSFIGRGYGYTF
>-|12|-|TRBV2|TRBJ2-3
TGTGCCAGCAGTGACCGCCTAGGAGGGCAGTATTTT
CASSDRLGGQYF
>-|15|TRBD1|TRBV10-3|TRBJ2-4
TGTGCCATCAGCCGGGACAGGGAGAATAGGAACATTCAGTACTTC
CAISRDRENRNIQYF
>-|15|-|TRBV18|TRBJ1-4
TGTGCCAGCTCACCACCAGTGACAGCTAATGAAAAACTGTTTTTT
CASSPPVTANEKLFF
>-|15|TRBD2|TRBV28|TRBJ2-5
TGTGCCAGCAGCTTTGATGGGGGGGGTCAAGAGACCCAGTACTTC
CASSFDGGGQETQYF
>-|16|-|TRBV4-1|TRBJ1-2
TGCGCCAGCAGCCAAGGTCAGGACACAGCTAACTATGGCTACACCTTC
CASSQGQDTANYGYTF
>-|17|-|TRBV5-6|TRBJ1-1
TGTGCCAGCAGCTTCCATGGGGAGGCTTACATGAACACTGAAGCTTTCTTT
CASSFHGEAYMNTEAFF
>-|14|-|TRBV2|TRBJ1-5
TGTGCCAGCAGTGGGTTAGTTAGCAATCAGCCCCAGCATTTT
CASSGLVSNQPQHF
>-|13|TRBD1|TRBV2|TRBJ2-4
TGTGCCAGCGGACAGGGACGGAAAAACATTCAGTACTTC
CASGQGRKNIQYF
>-|15|TRBD1|TRBV5-1|TRBJ1-1
TGCGCCAGCAGCTCCCGACAGGGGATGAACACTGAAGCTTTCTTT
CASSSRQGMNTEAFF
>-|14|TRBD1|TRBV5-1|TRBJ1-2
TGCGCCAGCACGGCGACAGGGTCTATTTATGGCTACACCTTC
CASTATGSIYGYTF
>-|14|TRBD2|TRBV30|TRBJ2-5
TGTGCCTGGAGTAGCGCGGGGGGCGAAGAGACCCAGTACTTC
CAWSSAGGEETQYF